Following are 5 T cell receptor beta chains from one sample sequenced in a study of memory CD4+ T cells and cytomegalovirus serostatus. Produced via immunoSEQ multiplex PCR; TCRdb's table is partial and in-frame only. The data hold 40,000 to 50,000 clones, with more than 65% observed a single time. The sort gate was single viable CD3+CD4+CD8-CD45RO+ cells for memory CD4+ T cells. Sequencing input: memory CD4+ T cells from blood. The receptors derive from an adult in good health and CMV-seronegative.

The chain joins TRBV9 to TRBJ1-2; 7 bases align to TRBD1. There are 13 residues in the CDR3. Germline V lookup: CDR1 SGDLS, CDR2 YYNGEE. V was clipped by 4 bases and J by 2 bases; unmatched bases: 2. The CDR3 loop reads CASSKTGNYGYTF. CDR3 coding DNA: TGTGCCAGCAGCAAGACAGGGAACTATGGCTACACCTTC.

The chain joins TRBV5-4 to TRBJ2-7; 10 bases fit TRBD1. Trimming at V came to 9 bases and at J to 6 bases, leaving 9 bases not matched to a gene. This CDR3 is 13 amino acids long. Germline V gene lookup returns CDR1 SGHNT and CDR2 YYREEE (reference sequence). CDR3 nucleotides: TGTGCCACTACAGGACAGGGGGTCTCCGAGCAGTACTTC. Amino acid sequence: CATTGQGVSEQYF. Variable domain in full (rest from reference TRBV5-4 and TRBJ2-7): ETGVTQSPTHLIKTRGQQVTLRCSSQSGHNTVSWYQQALGQGPQFIFQYYREEENGRGNFPPRFSGLQFPNYSSELNVNALELDDSALYLCATTGQGVSEQYFGPGTRLTVT.

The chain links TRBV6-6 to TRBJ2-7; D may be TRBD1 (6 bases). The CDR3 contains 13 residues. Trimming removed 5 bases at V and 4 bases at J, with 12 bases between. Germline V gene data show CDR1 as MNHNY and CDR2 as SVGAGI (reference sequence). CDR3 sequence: CASSQTGQYEQYF. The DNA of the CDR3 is TGTGCCAGCAGTCAAACCGGACAGTACGAGCAGTACTTC.

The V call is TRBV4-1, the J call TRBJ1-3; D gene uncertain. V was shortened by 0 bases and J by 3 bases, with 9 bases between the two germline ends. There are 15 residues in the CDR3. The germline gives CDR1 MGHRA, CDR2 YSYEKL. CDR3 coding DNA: TGCGCCAGCAGCCAAGAAAGGGTTGGTGGAAACACCATATATTTT. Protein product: CASSQERVGGNTIYF.

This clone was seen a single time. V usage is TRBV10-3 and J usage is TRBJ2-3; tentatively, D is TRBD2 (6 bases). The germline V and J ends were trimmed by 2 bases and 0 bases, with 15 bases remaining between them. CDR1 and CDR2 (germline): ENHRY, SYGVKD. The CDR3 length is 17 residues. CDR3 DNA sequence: TGTGCCATCAGTGAGCTAGCGCAGGGTCCTAGCACAGATACGCAGTATTTT. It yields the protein CAISELAQGPSTDTQYF.